These T cell receptor beta chains were read from a single sample in a study of blood T cells in healthy people across ages. TCRdb recomputed calls from the 5' RACE reads with MiXCR, one row per CDR3 protein. Counted here are around 800,000 distinct CDR3 sequences, about 26% occurring once; the ten biggest clones make up around 3%. This sample was shared with a second study, whose subject was T cells of mothers and their children.

Sequencing was carried out using blood. These receptors were collected from a boy between 5 and 17 years old in good health. CDR3s include the opening cysteine and the closing phenylalanine or tryptophan. Fields, in order: clone size, D gene, V gene, J gene, CDR3 protein, CDR3 DNA. D genes are given only for firm matches. Rows may omit the clone size; those that give it use once, few, many or a size class.

abundance: .
d_gene: TRBD2
v_gene: TRBV20-1
j_gene: TRBJ2-4
CDR3aa: CSARDGEGPSIQYF
CDR3nt: TGCAGTGCTAGAGATGGGGAGGGGCCGAGCATTCAGTACTTC

abundance: .
d_gene: TRBD1
v_gene: TRBV7-2
j_gene: TRBJ2-5
CDR3aa: CASSNRQGARETQYF
CDR3nt: TGTGCCAGCAGCAACCGACAGGGGGCCAGAGAGACCCAGTACTTC

abundance: .
d_gene: .
v_gene: TRBV25-1
j_gene: TRBJ1-6
CDR3aa: CASSVGASYNSPLHF
CDR3nt: TGTGCCAGCAGTGTGGGGGCTAGCTATAATTCACCCCTCCACTTT

abundance: .
d_gene: .
v_gene: TRBV4-3
j_gene: TRBJ2-7
CDR3aa: CASSQDSGHEQYF
CDR3nt: TGCGCCAGCAGCCAAGATTCGGGTCACGAGCAGTACTTC

abundance: .
d_gene: TRBD1
v_gene: TRBV5-1
j_gene: TRBJ2-2
CDR3aa: CASSFGQANTGELFF
CDR3nt: TGCGCCAGCAGCTTCGGACAGGCGAACACCGGGGAGCTGTTTTTT

abundance: few
d_gene: .
v_gene: TRBV6-1
j_gene: TRBJ1-6
CDR3aa: CASSEPLASPLHF
CDR3nt: TGTGCCAGCAGTGAACCTTTAGCCTCACCCCTCCACTTT

abundance: .
d_gene: .
v_gene: TRBV28
j_gene: TRBJ2-2
CDR3aa: CASRPYLLAVELFF
CDR3nt: TGTGCCAGCAGACCGTACCTTCTAGCAGTGGAGCTGTTTTTT

abundance: few
d_gene: .
v_gene: TRBV29-1
j_gene: TRBJ2-1
CDR3aa: CSATQGHEQFF
CDR3nt: TGCAGCGCAACGCAGGGCCATGAGCAGTTCTTC

abundance: few
d_gene: .
v_gene: TRBV4-1
j_gene: TRBJ1-3
CDR3aa: CASSPRGTGNTIYF
CDR3nt: TGCGCCAGCAGCCCAAGGGGTACTGGAAACACCATATATTTT

abundance: few
d_gene: .
v_gene: TRBV5-4
j_gene: TRBJ2-2
CDR3aa: CASSYTRDDTGELFF
CDR3nt: TGTGCCAGCAGCTACACTAGGGACGACACCGGGGAGCTGTTTTTT

abundance: .
d_gene: TRBD2
v_gene: TRBV12-3/TRBV12-4
j_gene: TRBJ2-5
CDR3aa: CASSPGGAGPRETQYF
CDR3nt: TGTGCCAGCAGTCCGGGGGGGGCAGGGCCCCGGGAGACCCAATACTTC

abundance: few
d_gene: .
v_gene: TRBV29-1
j_gene: TRBJ1-2
CDR3aa: CSVDLFYGYTF
CDR3nt: TGCAGCGTGGACCTTTTCTATGGCTACACCTTC

abundance: few
d_gene: .
v_gene: TRBV2
j_gene: TRBJ1-2
CDR3aa: CASSEAGGHTF
CDR3nt: TGTGCCAGCAGTGAAGCGGGCGGGCACACCTTC

abundance: .
d_gene: .
v_gene: TRBV12-3/TRBV12-4
j_gene: TRBJ2-7
CDR3aa: CASSREGTLNEQYF
CDR3nt: TGTGCCAGCAGCCGAGAAGGGACATTAAACGAGCAGTACTTC

abundance: .
d_gene: TRBD2
v_gene: TRBV7-8
j_gene: TRBJ2-7
CDR3aa: CASGWRGAYEQYF
CDR3nt: TGTGCCAGCGGATGGCGGGGGGCCTACGAGCAGTACTTC

abundance: few
d_gene: .
v_gene: TRBV4-1
j_gene: TRBJ2-5
CDR3aa: CASSSRENRGGETQYF
CDR3nt: TGCGCCAGCAGTTCCCGAGAGAACAGGGGAGGGGAGACCCAGTACTTC

abundance: .
d_gene: TRBD2
v_gene: TRBV9
j_gene: TRBJ2-1
CDR3aa: CASSYAGGRDERFF
CDR3nt: TGTGCCAGCAGCTACGCGGGAGGGAGGGATGAGCGGTTCTTC

abundance: few
d_gene: .
v_gene: TRBV28
j_gene: TRBJ1-5
CDR3aa: CASSFEMNKWRYF
CDR3nt: TGTGCCAGCAGTTTTGAGATGAACAAGTGGCGTTACTTT

abundance: few
d_gene: .
v_gene: TRBV6-4
j_gene: TRBJ2-1
CDR3aa: CASSDRVQDEQFF
CDR3nt: TGTGCCAGCAGTGACAGGGTACAAGATGAGCAGTTCTTC

abundance: .
d_gene: .
v_gene: TRBV5-4
j_gene: TRBJ2-7
CDR3aa: CASSFIQGSYEQYF
CDR3nt: TGTGCCAGCAGCTTCATTCAGGGGTCCTACGAGCAGTACTTC

abundance: .
d_gene: .
v_gene: TRBV12-3/TRBV12-4
j_gene: TRBJ1-5
CDR3aa: CASSLRLAWAQHF
CDR3nt: TGTGCCAGCAGTTTAAGGCTCGCTTGGGCCCAGCATTTT

abundance: few
d_gene: .
v_gene: TRBV20-1
j_gene: TRBJ1-6
CDR3aa: CSARHYNSPLHF
CDR3nt: TGCAGTGCTAGACACTATAATTCACCCCTCCACTTT

abundance: .
d_gene: .
v_gene: TRBV7-3
j_gene: TRBJ2-2
CDR3aa: CASSLQIDGELFF
CDR3nt: TGTGCCAGCAGCTTACAGATCGACGGGGAGCTGTTTTTT

abundance: few
d_gene: TRBD2
v_gene: TRBV12-3/TRBV12-4
j_gene: TRBJ2-7
CDR3aa: CASRLGGGDEQYF
CDR3nt: TGTGCCAGCCGGCTGGGCGGGGGGGACGAGCAGTACTTC

abundance: .
d_gene: TRBD2
v_gene: TRBV6-1
j_gene: TRBJ2-2
CDR3aa: CASSPLAGGSNTGELFF
CDR3nt: TGTGCCAGCAGTCCTTTAGCGGGGGGCTCGAACACCGGGGAGCTGTTTTTT

abundance: .
d_gene: .
v_gene: TRBV29-1
j_gene: TRBJ1-1
CDR3aa: CSVIQPNTEAFF
CDR3nt: TGCAGCGTTATACAGCCGAACACTGAAGCTTTCTTT

abundance: .
d_gene: TRBD2
v_gene: TRBV20-1
j_gene: TRBJ2-7
CDR3aa: CSALGREFPYEQYF
CDR3nt: TGCAGTGCTTTGGGGAGGGAGTTTCCCTACGAGCAGTACTTC

abundance: .
d_gene: TRBD2
v_gene: TRBV5-1
j_gene: TRBJ2-3
CDR3aa: CASPAPGLAGPDTQYF
CDR3nt: TGCGCCAGCCCTGCTCCGGGACTAGCGGGACCGGATACGCAGTATTTT